The rows below give T cell receptor beta chains drawn from one sample of a study of identical twins. TCRdb called the 5' RACE reads again in MiXCR, with one record for every CDR3 protein. The sample has 1.5 million to 2 million distinct CDR3 sequences, 32% seen once. The sequencing input was cord blood. The receptors stem from a newborn girl in good health. CDR3s include the opening cysteine and the closing phenylalanine or tryptophan. A D gene is named only where the DNA matches it firmly. Some rows mark clone size as missing; the rest say once, few, many or name a class of expanded clone.

>TRBD2|.|15|TRBV4-1|TRBJ2-1
TGCGCCAGCAGCCAAGAACCGACTAGCGGGAGTGAGCAGTTCTTC
CASSQEPTSGSEQFF
>.|few|13|TRBV30|TRBJ2-3
TGTGCCGCCCAACCGCAGGGCAGGGATACGCAGTATTTT
CAAQPQGRDTQYF
>TRBD1|.|13|TRBV20-1|TRBJ2-5
TGCAGTGCTACCGGGACAGGGGAAGAGACCCAGTACTTC
CSATGTGEETQYF
>.|.|14|TRBV20-1|TRBJ2-7
TGCAGTGCTAGAGATGAAGCCGTTTCCTACGAGCAGTACTTC
CSARDEAVSYEQYF
>.|many|13|TRBV25-1|TRBJ1-2
TGTGCCAGCATCGGTCCTGGGGACTATGGCTACACCTTC
CASIGPGDYGYTF
>.|.|15|TRBV3-1|TRBJ1-2
TGTGCCAGCAGCCAAATTCTGGGGACTGGGGGTGGCTACACCTTC
CASSQILGTGGGYTF
>TRBD1|few|11|TRBV20-1|TRBJ2-3
TGCAGTGCGCCTCCAGGGACAGGGCAGTATTTT
CSAPPGTGQYF
>TRBD1|.|16|TRBV3-1|TRBJ1-1
TGTGCCAGCAGCCAGGCCCCCGGGACAGGGAACGCTGAAGCTTTCTTT
CASSQAPGTGNAEAFF
>TRBD2|once|16|TRBV28|TRBJ2-1
TGTGCCAGCAGTCCATTGATTATCGGGAGGTTTAATGAGCAGTTCTTC
CASSPLIIGRFNEQFF
>.|.|14|TRBV7-9|TRBJ1-5
TGTGCCAGCACGAATGCAGGGGGCAATCAGCCCCAGCATTTT
CASTNAGGNQPQHF
>.|.|15|TRBV18|TRBJ1-1
TGTGCCAGCTCCCGCACCGGAGAAGGTGGCACTGAAGCTTTCTTT
CASSRTGEGGTEAFF
>TRBD2|few|17|TRBV7-8|TRBJ2-5
TGTGCCAGCAGCTTAGGACTAGCGGGGGCACTGCAAGAGACCCAGTACTTC
CASSLGLAGALQETQYF
>.|few|16|TRBV4-2|TRBJ1-1
TGTGCCAGCAGCCAAGAACGGGCACTTGATAGGGCTGAAGCTTTCTTT
CASSQERALDRAEAFF
>.|.|15|TRBV10-3|TRBJ2-7
TGTGCCATCAGTGAGAGGATCAGGGGCTCCTACGAGCAGTACTTC
CAISERIRGSYEQYF
>.|few|16|TRBV10-1|TRBJ2-1
TGCGCCAGCAGTGAAGTACCGGGACACCATAGCAATGAGCAGTTCTTC
CASSEVPGHHSNEQFF
>.|.|14|TRBV4-2|TRBJ1-1
TGTGCCAGCAGCCAAGAGGGGGCCATCACTGAAGCTTTCTTT
CASSQEGAITEAFF
>TRBD1|.|15|TRBV3-1|TRBJ2-5
TGTGCCAGCACACCACGGACAGGGGATCAACAGACCCAGTACTTC
CASTPRTGDQQTQYF
>.|.|14|TRBV7-9|TRBJ2-7
TGTGCCAGCAGCCAACAGGGACTCCACAATGAGCAGTACTTC
CASSQQGLHNEQYF
>TRBD2|.|16|TRBV28|TRBJ2-3
TGTGCCGCACGACTAGCGGGAGGGTTTATTGTAGATACGCAGTATTTT
CAARLAGGFIVDTQYF
>.|.|13|TRBV25-1|TRBJ2-3
TGTGCAATCCCAGAGGCAGACCAAGATACGCAGTATTTT
CAIPEADQDTQYF
>.|.|14|TRBV6-5|TRBJ2-7
TGTGCCAGCAGTTACTCTGGGGACTTCTACGAGCAGTACTTC
CASSYSGDFYEQYF
>.|.|11|TRBV20-1|TRBJ2-5
TGCCAAGGACAGTCCTACAATGAGCAGTACTTC
CQGQSYNEQYF
>.|.|12|TRBV11-2|TRBJ2-1
TGTGCCAGCAGCCCCATTTCGGATGAGCAGTTCTTC
CASSPISDEQFF
>.|.|15|TRBV18|TRBJ2-3
TGTGCCAGCTCTCGGGACTCACCTCCCACAGATACGCAGTATTTT
CASSRDSPPTDTQYF
>TRBD1|few|16|TRBV24-1|TRBJ2-3
TGTGCCACCAGTGATTTCGGGACAGGGCCCACAGATACGCAGTATTTT
CATSDFGTGPTDTQYF
>TRBD2|.|15|TRBV20-1|TRBJ2-5
TGCAGTGCTACCCGGTATAGCGGGAGGGCAAATGAGCAGTACTTC
CSATRYSGRANEQYF